Presented here are 29 T cell receptor beta chains from one specimen sequenced in a study of radiation and T cells in renal cell carcinoma. Stated time point: blood 2 weeks post-SBRT. Treatment: 15 Gy SBRT to primary tumor, nephrectomy 4 weeks later. Measured with immunoSEQ multiplex PCR; TCRdb has only the in-frame clones, and not every one. The sample carries about 130,000 clones, approximately 78% recorded once. The sample was blood, taken from a patient whose treatment included radiotherapy and nephrectomy. Receptor source: a woman aged 60-75 years with renal cell carcinoma.

The J gene is TRBJ1-1, the V gene TRBV19; tentative D call: TRBD1 (5 bases). Germline CDR1 reads LNHDA; CDR2 reads SQIVND (reference sequence). The CDR3 runs 15 residues. V was pared by 5 bases and J by 1 base, with 14 bases between. CDR3 DNA sequence: TGTGCCAGTAGTCCCTGGTCGGGGCCGAACACTGAAGCTTTCTTT. This translates into CASSPWSGPNTEAFF.

In its sample, this clone was seen once. The V gene is TRBV11-3, the J gene TRBJ2-3; D gene ambiguous. Between the trimmed V and J ends, which lost 5 bases and 1 base, there was a span of 13 bases. CDR1 and CDR2 from the germline V gene are SGHNT and YENEEA. The CDR3 covers 15 residues. CDR3 sequence reads: CASSPLVGGTDTQYF. CDR3 nucleotides: TGTGCCAGCAGCCCCTTGGTTGGGGGCACAGATACGCAGTATTTT. The full variable domain, rest sourced from reference TRBV11-3 and TRBJ2-3, is EAGVVQSPRYKIIEKKQPVAFWCNPISGHNTLYWYLQNLGQGPELLIRYENEEAVDDSQLPKDRFSAERLKGVDSTLKIQPAELGDSAVYLCASSPLVGGTDTQYFGPGTRLTVL.

V and J are TRBV5-4 and TRBJ2-1; D may be TRBD1 or TRBD2 (5 bases each). The CDR3 has 15 amino acids. The germline CDR1 and CDR2 sequences are SGHNT and YYREEE (reference sequence). V lost 6 bases to trimming and J lost 3 bases, with 16 bases between them. CDR3 sequence reads: CASTIRGPNYNEQFF. CDR3 in DNA: TGTGCCAGCACCATCCGGGGCCCCAACTACAATGAGCAGTTCTTC.

This chain uses TRBV11-3 with TRBJ1-1; D is possibly TRBD1 (6 bases). Germline V gene lookup returns CDR1 SGHNT and CDR2 YENEEA. V lost 5 bases and J 0 bases, leaving 10 bases between the germline ends. The CDR3 sequence is 14 residues long. The CDR3 sequence is CASSTGHMNTEAFF. CDR3 nucleotides: TGTGCCAGCAGCACGGGACATATGAACACTGAAGCTTTCTTT.

The gene calls are TRBV18 and TRBJ2-2; tentative D call: TRBD2 (6 bases). With 3 bases removed from V and 1 base from J, the gap between germline ends came to 12 bases. CDR1 and CDR2 from the germline V gene are KGHSH and LQKENI. The CDR3 runs 16 residues. The CDR3 region has the DNA TGTGCCAGCTCACCGCCATCAGCGGGGAACACCGGGGAGCTGTTTTTT. Amino acid sequence: CASSPPSAGNTGELFF. The whole variable domain, remainder taken from reference TRBV18 and TRBJ2-2, is NAGVMQNPRHLVRRRGQEARLRCSPMKGHSHVYWYRQLPEEGLKFMVYLQKENIIDESGMPKERFSAEFPKEGPSILRIQQVVRGDSAAYFCASSPPSAGNTGELFFGEGSRLTVL.

This rearrangement joins TRBV9 to TRBJ1-3; D is perhaps TRBD1 (5 bases). The V end was cut by 4 bases, the J end by 3 bases, with 14 bases between. Germline assignment: CDR1 SGDLS and CDR2 YYNGEE. This CDR3 contains 15 residues. The CDR3 coding sequence is TGTGCCAGCAGCTACGGGGCGGAGTATGGAAACACCATATATTTT. Encoded protein: CASSYGAEYGNTIYF.

This chain uses TRBV11-2 with TRBJ2-7; 7 bases agree with TRBD2. The CDR3 loop spans 15 amino acids. The V and J ends lost 5 bases and 6 bases, in that order; junction bases with no gene match: 13. From germline, CDR1 is SGHAT and CDR2 FQNNGV. CDR3 DNA sequence: TGTGCCAGCAGCCCCACAAGCGGGGAAATGGTCGAGCAGTACTTC. Encoded protein: CASSPTSGEMVEQYF.

The chain carries TRBV27 and TRBJ1-2, with D perhaps TRBD1 (6 bases). Trimming took 4 bases from V and 5 from J, leaving 11 bases between them. CDR1 and CDR2 (germline): MNHEY, SMNVEV (reference sequence). The CDR3 has 13 residues. The CDR3 coding sequence is TGTGCCAGCAGTTCGACAGGCGGGTATGGCTACACCTTC. It is translated as CASSSTGGYGYTF.

The CDR3 sequence is CASSQQYFHGTANTGELFF. The CDR3 coding sequence is TGTGCCAGCAGCCAGCAATATTTTCACGGGACGGCCAACACCGGGGAGCTGTTTTTT. The V and J genes are TRBV14 and TRBJ2-2, with D perhaps matching TRBD1 or TRBD2 (5 bases each). Germline V lookup: CDR1 SGHDN, CDR2 FVKESK. The V and J ends lost 3 bases and 2 bases respectively, with 22 bases between them. There are 19 residues in the CDR3.

The CDR3 sequence: CASSWTVYEQYF. CDR3 in DNA: TGTGCCAGCAGTTGGACTGTATACGAGCAGTACTTC. The V and J genes are TRBV2 and TRBJ2-7, with D tentatively TRBD2 (5 bases). The CDR3 consists of 12 residues. Trimming pared 5 bases from V and 4 bases from J, leaving 9 bases between. CDR1 and CDR2 (germline): SNHLY, FYNNEI.

This clone was seen just once. V usage is TRBV2 and J usage is TRBJ2-1; perhaps TRBD1 as D (6 bases). V lost 7 bases to trimming and J lost 0 bases, with 19 bases between them. CDR3 length: 17 amino acids. The germline V gene has CDR1 SNHLY and CDR2 FYNNEI. CDR3 nucleotide sequence: TGTGCCAGCATTAGGGACATTCGATCGAGCTCCTACAATGAGCAGTTCTTC. Protein sequence: CASIRDIRSSSYNEQFF. The full variable domain, with the rest looked up from reference TRBV2 and TRBJ2-1, is EPEVTQTPSHQVTQMGQEVILRCVPISNHLYFYWYRQILGQKVEFLVSFYNNEISEKSEIFDDQFSVERPDGSNFTLKIRSTKLEDSAMYFCASIRDIRSSSYNEQFFGPGTRLTVL.

This chain joins TRBV27 and TRBJ2-7, with 8 bases fitting TRBD2. Germline CDR1 is MNHEY and CDR2 is SMNVEV (reference sequence). CDR3 length equals 16 residues. The V gene end was trimmed by 9 bases and the J gene end by 0 bases; junction bases not matched to a gene: 13. The CDR3 is CASRSGLAGYSYEQYF. DNA of the CDR3: TGTGCCAGTCGTTCGGGGCTAGCGGGCTACTCCTACGAGCAGTACTTC.

This clone was detected once. V and J are TRBV4-2 and TRBJ1-1; 9 bases are shared with TRBD1. Trimming cost V 7 bases and J 1 base; bases outside gene matches: 4. Looked up from germline, CDR1 is LGHNA and CDR2 is YNFKEQ. CDR3 size: 14 residues. CDR3 protein: CASTLGQGNTEAFF. DNA of the CDR3: TGTGCCAGCACCCTGGGACAGGGGAACACTGAAGCTTTCTTT.

This sequence joins TRBV27 and TRBJ2-2, with TRBD2 identical over 8 bases. V shed 4 bases, J shed 0 bases, and the junction held 10 bases outside the gene matches. There are 18 residues in the CDR3. From germline, CDR1 is MNHEY and CDR2 SMNVEV (reference sequence). The CDR3 region is CASSSYTRLASNTGELFF. CDR3 DNA: TGTGCCAGCAGTTCGTACACAAGACTAGCGTCGAACACCGGGGAGCTGTTTTTT.

V is TRBV7-8 and J is TRBJ2-3, with unresolved D. From germline, CDR1 is SGHVS and CDR2 FQNEAQ. V dropped 10 bases and J dropped 1 base, with 15 bases sitting between them. This CDR3 is built from 14 residues. The CDR3 bases are TGTGCCACCGACTCGAGAAGGGGCACAGATACGCAGTATTTT. This translates into CATDSRRGTDTQYF.

V gene TRBV5-4 combines with J gene TRBJ2-2; possibly TRBD2 for D (6 bases). The CDR3 is 15 amino acids. The V end lost 0 bases, the J end lost 3 bases, and 9 bases lay between the germline ends. Germline V gives CDR1 SGHNT, CDR2 YYREEE (reference sequence). The CDR3 bases are TGTGCCAGCAGCTTGGGCCGGAGGGACACCGGGGAGCTGTTTTTT. Translation gives CASSLGRRDTGELFF.

The chain carries TRBV27 and TRBJ2-3, with 7 bases that match TRBD1. The CDR3 is 15 amino acids. Germline CDR1 MNHEY, CDR2 SMNVEV (reference sequence). The trim removed 7 bases at V and 8 bases at J, leaving 15 bases unmatched. CDR3 sequence: CASTSRWDSAATQYF. DNA for the CDR3: TGTGCCAGCACCTCGAGGTGGGACAGCGCCGCTACGCAGTATTTT.

The chain recombines TRBV11-2 with TRBJ2-1; unclear D gene. V lost 1 base to trimming and J lost 7 bases, with 8 bases between them. The V gene's germline CDR1 is SGHAT and CDR2 FQNNGV. The CDR3 covers 13 residues. CDR3 loop: CASSLGLLNEQFF. Written as DNA, the CDR3 is TGTGCCAGCAGCTTAGGACTTTTGAATGAGCAGTTCTTC. The whole variable domain, filled in from reference TRBV11-2 and TRBJ2-1, reads EAGVAQSPRYKIIEKRQSVAFWCNPISGHATLYWYQQILGQGPKLLIQFQNNGVVDDSQLPKDRFSAERLKGVDSTLKIQPAKLEDSAVYLCASSLGLLNEQFFGPGTRLTVL.

This chain connects TRBV5-1 to TRBJ2-5; a weak D match, TRBD1 (5 bases). V dropped 1 base and J dropped 3 bases, with 10 bases sitting between them. CDR3 size: 14 residues. Germline V CDR1 and CDR2: SGHRS, YFSETQ. The CDR3 DNA follows: TGCGCCAGCAGCTTGTCAGGGTTAAAAGAGACCCAGTACTTC. This encodes CASSLSGLKETQYF.

J is TRBJ2-7 and V is TRBV5-6, with D perhaps matching TRBD1 (5 bases). Trimming stripped 0 bases from V and 4 bases from J, with 8 bases between. Germline V CDR1 and CDR2: SGHDT, YYEEEE. The CDR3 contains 13 residues. CDR3 nucleotide sequence: TGTGCCAGCAGCTTGGATAGACAGTACGAGCAGTACTTC. It translates to CASSLDRQYEQYF.

J is TRBJ2-7 and V is TRBV4-1; 8 bases are a match to TRBD1. CDR3 length: 13 residues. Losses at the gene ends were 5 bases for V and 5 bases for J; bases not matched to a gene: 5. Germline assignment: CDR1 MGHRA and CDR2 YSYEKL. CDR3 coding DNA: TGCGCCAGCAGCGCCAGGGGGCTTGACGAGCAGTACTTC. It encodes CASSARGLDEQYF.

The gene calls are TRBV7-3 and TRBJ1-5, with no clear D. Germline CDR1 is SGHTA and CDR2 is FQGTGA. CDR3 length equals 16 residues. Trimming shortened V by 5 bases and J by 6 bases, and 20 bases separated the two germline ends. Here the CDR3 DNA reads TGTGCCAGCAGCCGGGCGGCAGGCGCCGGTACTCAGCCCCAGCATTTT. Protein product: CASSRAAGAGTQPQHF.

This CDR3 reads CASSETGVGDYTF. Here the CDR3 DNA reads TGTGCCAGCAGTGAAACCGGGGTTGGTGACTACACCTTC. The chain has TRBV2 and TRBJ1-2; D gene ambiguous. V lost 2 bases and J lost 10, with 14 bases in between. Looked up from germline, CDR1 is SNHLY and CDR2 is FYNNEI. This CDR3 contains 13 residues.

This chain links TRBV7-3 with TRBJ2-7; D may be TRBD2 (6 bases). V dropped 1 base and J dropped 2 bases, with 15 bases sitting between them. The germline V gene has CDR1 SGHTA and CDR2 FQGTGA. This CDR3 comprises 16 residues. DNA for the CDR3: TGTGCCAGCAGCTTAATGGGTGGGAGGCATACCTACGAGCAGTACTTC. Translation: CASSLMGGRHTYEQYF.

V usage is TRBV10-1 and J usage is TRBJ2-4; TRBD2 matches at 14 bases. The CDR3 is 15 amino acids. The V gene end was trimmed by 6 bases and the J gene end by 6 bases; junction bases not matched to a gene: 4. CDR1 is WNHNN and CDR2 is SYGVQD in the germline V gene (reference sequence). CDR3 in amino acids: CASSRLAGGRNIQYF. DNA of the CDR3: TGCGCCAGCAGCCGACTAGCGGGGGGGCGAAACATTCAGTACTTC.

The chain links TRBV6-1 to TRBJ1-2; D perhaps matches TRBD1 (6 bases). From germline, CDR1 is MNHNS and CDR2 SASEGT. Trimming cost V 7 bases and J 4 bases, with 19 bases left between them. This CDR3 spans 15 amino acids. The CDR3 DNA sequence: TGTGCCAGCACTCCCGGGGAGGGGGGCTCCTATGGCTACACCTTC. Its protein product is CASTPGEGGSYGYTF.

This sequence joins TRBV7-2 and TRBJ2-5, with D unclear. Trimming took off 5 bases at V and 5 bases at J, with 12 bases between the two ends. The CDR3 is 13 residues long. In germline, CDR1 is SGHTA, CDR2 FQGNSA. CDR3 DNA sequence: TGTGCCAGCAGCACCCACTACCGGGAGACCCAGTACTTC. It is translated as CASSTHYRETQYF.

This chain uses TRBV6-6 with TRBJ2-6, with 8 bases fitting TRBD1. CDR3 length equals 15 residues. Germline V lookup: CDR1 MNHNY, CDR2 SVGAGI (reference sequence). Trimming at V came to 6 bases and at J to 2 bases, leaving 3 bases not matched to a gene. The CDR3 bases are TGTGCCAGCAGGCAGACAGGGGCTGGGGCCAACGTCCTGACTTTC. This gives the protein CASRQTGAGANVLTF.

The chain uses TRBV19 and TRBJ2-2, with TRBD1 matching 11 bases. The V and J ends lost 6 bases and 5 bases, in that order; junction bases with no gene match: 5. The CDR3 totals 15 residues. Germline V lookup: CDR1 LNHDA, CDR2 SQIVND (reference sequence). The DNA for the CDR3 is TGTGCCAGTAGGGAGGACAGGGGGCATACCGGGGAGCTGTTTTTT. It is translated as CASREDRGHTGELFF.